The 29 T cell receptor beta chains presented below share a single source sample, sequenced in a study of Tregs in tolerant kidney transplant recipients. The assay was immunoSEQ multiplex PCR, and TCRdb's table has in-frame clones only and misses some. This table has about 64,000 clones, 80% to 90% appearing once. Recipients received nonmyeloablative bone marrow transplants from related graft donors, with transient mixed chimerism. Specimen: CD4+ T cells from blood (PBMCs), collected 6 months after the transplant. Every receptor here comes from a human patient who received a combined kidney and bone marrow transplant. The graft donor may be the source of some T cells.

The chain joins TRBV5-1 to TRBJ2-1; 13 nucleotides match TRBD2. Germline CDR1 reads SGHRS; CDR2 reads YFSETQ. The CDR3 contains 14 residues. The V gene end was trimmed by 0 bases and the J gene end by 10 bases; junction bases not matched to a gene: 1. CDR3 in DNA: TGCGCCAGCAGCTTGGGACTAGCGGGGGGCGAGCAGTTCTTC. It specifies CASSLGLAGGEQFF.

The chain carries TRBV19 and TRBJ2-5, with 10 bases aligning to TRBD1. The trim removed 5 bases at V and 4 bases at J, leaving 10 bases unmatched. CDR1 and CDR2 from the germline V gene are LNHDA and SQIVND (reference sequence). The CDR3 runs 16 residues. The CDR3 DNA reads as TGTGCCAGTAGTGTCCCGGGACAGGGGTCGGGAGAGACCCAGTACTTC. It encodes CASSVPGQGSGETQYF.

Here the CDR3 DNA reads TGCGCCAGCAGCCCTACTCTAGCGCGCACAGATACGCAGTATTTT. The encoded protein is CASSPTLARTDTQYF. This chain joins TRBV4-3 and TRBJ2-3; TRBD2 is a possible D gene (6 bases). This CDR3 contains 15 residues. V shed 4 bases and J shed 1 base, with 12 bases lying between them. The germline V gene has CDR1 LGHNA and CDR2 YSLEER.

This sequence joins TRBV2 and TRBJ2-6; D possibly corresponds to TRBD2 (5 bases). Germline V lookup: CDR1 SNHLY, CDR2 FYNNEI. The CDR3 has 13 amino acids. Deletions cut 7 bases from V and 5 bases from J, with 9 bases between. CDR3 nucleotides: TGTGCCAGCACGGGGTTCTGGGCCAACGTCCTGACTTTC. Protein sequence: CASTGFWANVLTF.

This clone came up once. V and J are TRBV6-6 and TRBJ1-2, with 7 bases fitting TRBD1. The CDR3 is 16 residues long. Germline loops: CDR1 MNHNY, CDR2 SVGAGI (reference sequence). The V gene end was trimmed by 2 bases and the J gene end by 2 bases; junction bases not matched to a gene: 8. The CDR3 spells CASSYPFDRANYGYTF. In DNA form, the CDR3 reads TGTGCCAGCAGTTACCCGTTCGACAGGGCAAACTATGGCTACACCTTC.

This clone was counted only a few times. The rearrangement links TRBV5-6 to TRBJ1-3; TRBD1 might be the D (5 bases). The CDR3 covers 15 residues. V was shortened by 2 bases and J by 4 bases, with 13 bases between the two germline ends. Germline lookup yields CDR1 SGHDT and CDR2 YYEEEE. The CDR3 is CASSFDRTGGNTIYF. Here the CDR3 DNA reads TGTGCCAGCAGCTTTGACAGAACAGGAGGAAACACCATATATTTT.

The rearrangement joins TRBV7-3 to TRBJ2-3, with D perhaps TRBD2 (5 bases). The germline CDR1 and CDR2 sequences are SGHTA and FQGTGA. This CDR3 contains 13 residues. V gave up 5 bases and J gave up 6 bases, with 12 bases separating them. CDR3 protein: CASSPRRPDTQYF. The CDR3 region has the DNA TGTGCCAGCAGCCCTCGGAGGCCCGATACGCAGTATTTT.

For the CDR3, the DNA is TGCGCCAGCAGCCAAGGAGGGCAGGGGAAGACCCAGTACTTC. Its translation: CASSQGGQGKTQYF. The chain combines TRBV4-3 with TRBJ2-5, with D maybe TRBD1 (6 bases). CDR1 LGHNA and CDR2 YSLEER come from the germline V gene. Trimming pared 1 base from V and 6 bases from J, leaving 12 bases between. The length of the CDR3 is 14 residues.

This clone was detected a few times. This chain connects TRBV7-2 to TRBJ2-5; TRBD1 matches at 8 bases. The assigned J gene may be wrong: the sequence end matches TRBJ2-7 better. CDR3 size: 15 residues. From germline, CDR1 is SGHTA and CDR2 FQGNSA. The chain's CDR3 is CASSLGQGARYEQYF. The CDR3 bases are TGTGCCAGCAGCTTAGGCCAGGGGGCGCGCTACGAGCAGTACTTC.

The genes are TRBV27 and TRBJ2-5; 9 nucleotides align to TRBD2. The CDR3 spans 18 residues. The V and J ends lost 5 bases and 5 bases, in that order; junction bases with no gene match: 18. Germline CDR1 is MNHEY and CDR2 is SMNVEV (reference sequence). The CDR3 here is CASSPPVRRGGRDETQYF. The CDR3 nucleotides are TGTGCCAGCAGTCCCCCTGTTAGGCGGGGGGGCCGGGATGAGACCCAGTACTTC.

As regards this clone: The sample carries other DNA sequences with the same CDR3. The chain links TRBV10-3 to TRBJ2-5, with unresolved D. The germline V gene has CDR1 ENHRY and CDR2 SYGVKD. Deletions cut 2 bases from V and 2 bases from J, with 6 bases between. The CDR3 totals 13 residues. The CDR3 sequence: CAISETGQETQYF. The CDR3 DNA follows: TGTGCCATCAGTGAGACCGGGCAAGAGACCCAGTACTTC.

This rearrangement joins TRBV6-1 to TRBJ1-2; 7 positions match TRBD1. The V gene end was trimmed by 2 bases and the J gene end by 4 bases; junction bases not matched to a gene: 4. CDR3 length: 14 amino acids. Germline CDR1 MNHNS, CDR2 SASEGT. CDR3 region: CASSERGDSYGYTF. Written as DNA, the CDR3 is TGTGCCAGCAGTGAAAGGGGGGACAGCTATGGCTACACCTTC.

The CDR3 DNA follows: TGTGCCAGCAGAGGACTAGCGGGAGCCGGGGAGCTGTTTTTT. Translating it yields CASRGLAGAGELFF. The chain recombines TRBV11-2 with TRBJ2-2, with 13 bases aligning to TRBD2. J gave up 6 bases and V 6 bases, and 1 base lay outside the gene matches. In germline, CDR1 is SGHAT, CDR2 FQNNGV. This CDR3 is built from 14 residues.

V and J are TRBV30 and TRBJ1-6; D may be TRBD1 (5 bases). CDR1 and CDR2 (germline): GTSNPN, SVGIG (reference sequence). V lost 2 bases, J lost 5 bases, and 7 bases lay in between. The CDR3 has 13 residues. CDR3 bases: TGTGCCTGGAGTAAGGGGCATAATTCACCCCTCCACTTT. Its translation is CAWSKGHNSPLHF. The whole variable domain, filled in from reference TRBV30 and TRBJ1-6, reads SQTIHQWPATLVQPVGSPLSLECTVEGTSNPNLYWYRQAAGRGLQLLFYSVGIGQISSEVPQNLSASRPQDRQFILSSKKLLLSDSGFYLCAWSKGHNSPLHFGNGTRLTVT.

The V and J genes are TRBV5-4 and TRBJ2-2; D possibly corresponds to TRBD2 (6 bases). This CDR3 is 15 amino acids long. Germline V gene data show CDR1 as SGHNT and CDR2 as YYREEE (reference sequence). V dropped 1 base and J dropped 5 bases, with 12 bases sitting between them. The DNA for the CDR3 is TGTGCCAGCAGCTTGTCGGCTAGCGAGACCGGGGAGCTGTTTTTT. It translates to CASSLSASETGELFF.

The genes are TRBV5-1 and TRBJ2-5, with a possible D match to TRBD1 (6 bases). In germline, CDR1 is SGHRS, CDR2 YFSETQ. The CDR3 runs to 16 residues. V lost 0 bases, J lost 2 bases, and 14 bases lay in between. This CDR3 reads CASSLDLWGRQETQYF. Written as DNA, the CDR3 is TGCGCCAGCAGCTTGGATCTTTGGGGGCGACAAGAGACCCAGTACTTC.

V and J are TRBV30 and TRBJ1-4; tentatively, D is TRBD1 (6 bases). With 2 bases removed from V and 0 bases from J, the gap between germline ends came to 10 bases. The germline V gene has CDR1 GTSNPN and CDR2 SVGIG (reference sequence). The CDR3 totals 15 residues. The CDR3 is CAWSTGQTTNEKLFF. The CDR3 DNA reads as TGTGCCTGGAGTACAGGACAGACAACTAATGAAAAACTGTTTTTT. Full variable domain (rest looked up from reference TRBV30 and TRBJ1-4): SQTIHQWPATLVQPVGSPLSLECTVEGTSNPNLYWYRQAAGRGLQLLFYSVGIGQISSEVPQNLSASRPQDRQFILSSKKLLLSDSGFYLCAWSTGQTTNEKLFFGSGTQLSVL.

V and J are TRBV7-9 and TRBJ2-7, with 9 nucleotides matching TRBD1. Germline lookup yields CDR1 SEHNR and CDR2 FQNEAQ (reference sequence). The V and J ends lost 1 base and 2 bases, in that order; junction bases with no gene match: 12. The CDR3 runs to 18 residues. The CDR3 DNA reads TGTGCCAGCAGCTTAGGGGCGGGACAGGGAATAGGGGCCTACGAGCAGTACTTC. It specifies CASSLGAGQGIGAYEQYF.

This sequence joins TRBV11-3 and TRBJ2-3; tentative D call: TRBD2 (6 bases). The V end lost 3 bases, the J end lost 8 bases, and 18 bases lay between the germline ends. Germline V gene lookup returns CDR1 SGHNT and CDR2 YENEEA. This CDR3 has 15 residues. This CDR3 is CASSLGGAGAATQYF. The DNA for the CDR3 is TGTGCCAGCAGCTTGGGCGGGGCCGGGGCTGCTACGCAGTATTTT.

The genes are TRBV11-2 and TRBJ1-2; D possibly corresponds to TRBD1 (5 bases). Germline lookup yields CDR1 SGHAT and CDR2 FQNNGV. The CDR3 is made up of 13 amino acids. V dropped 2 bases and J dropped 7 bases, with 11 bases sitting between them. The CDR3 DNA sequence: TGTGCCAGCAGCTTACAGGGTTACGGTGGCTACACCTTC. It encodes CASSLQGYGGYTF.

In its sample, this clone was seen a few times. V usage is TRBV13 and J usage is TRBJ2-1; 10 nucleotides line up with TRBD2. The CDR3 covers 15 residues. From germline, CDR1 is PRHDT and CDR2 FYEKMQ (reference sequence). J gave up 13 bases and V 10 bases, and 19 bases lay outside the gene matches. The CDR3 sequence is CATSHWRPSGGAQFF. The CDR3 nucleotides are TGTGCCACCTCACATTGGCGACCCAGCGGGGGGGCACAGTTCTTC.

The rearrangement links TRBV5-4 to TRBJ2-1; TRBD1 aligns across 8 bases. The germline gives CDR1 SGHNT, CDR2 YYREEE (reference sequence). Trimming removed 5 bases from V and 3 bases from J; junction bases left unmatched: 7. CDR3 size: 15 residues. The CDR3 reads CASSFDRGSYNEQFF. The CDR3, as DNA: TGTGCCAGCAGTTTCGACAGGGGAAGCTACAATGAGCAGTTCTTC.

V usage is TRBV18 and J usage is TRBJ2-5; D is perhaps TRBD2 (6 bases). Germline V lookup: CDR1 KGHSH, CDR2 LQKENI. This CDR3 is 14 amino acids long. Trimming took off 3 bases at V and 5 bases at J, with 13 bases between the two ends. The CDR3 DNA reads as TGTGCCAGCTCACCGGGCGCTAGCGTGGAGACCCAGTACTTC. Translation gives CASSPGASVETQYF.

This clone was observed once. This chain links TRBV28 with TRBJ1-2; D perhaps matches TRBD1 (5 bases). Germline V CDR1 and CDR2: MDHEN, SYDVKM. The CDR3 totals 15 residues. V shed 0 bases and J shed 0 bases, with 8 bases lying between them. The CDR3 loop is CASSLWGRANYGYTF. CDR3 nucleotide sequence: TGTGCCAGCAGTTTATGGGGCAGGGCTAACTATGGCTACACCTTC.

V gene TRBV19 combines with J gene TRBJ2-1; D unclear. Germline V gene data show CDR1 as LNHDA and CDR2 as SQIVND (reference sequence). CDR3 length: 12 amino acids. V gave up 3 bases and J gave up 5 bases, with 5 bases separating them. CDR3 DNA sequence: TGTGCCAGTAGTATTGGAGACAATGAGCAGTTCTTC. This translates into CASSIGDNEQFF. Together with reference TRBV19 and TRBJ2-1, the CDR3 gives the full variable domain: DGGITQSPKYLFRKEGQNVTLSCEQNLNHDAMYWYRQDPGQGLRLIYYSQIVNDFQKGDIAEGYSVSREKKESFPLTVTSAQKNPTAFYLCASSIGDNEQFFGPGTRLTVL.

The chain recombines TRBV7-6 with TRBJ2-2; TRBD2 aligns across 9 bases. CDR3 length equals 15 residues. V was pared by 5 bases and J by 7 bases, with 8 bases of the junction left unmatched. In germline, CDR1 is SGHVS, CDR2 FNYEAQ. In DNA form, the CDR3 reads TGTGCCAGCAGCGAGGCACTAGCGGGTATCGGGGAGCTGTTTTTT. Amino acid sequence: CASSEALAGIGELFF.

This rearrangement joins TRBV2 to TRBJ2-3, with D perhaps TRBD2 (5 bases). V was cut by 1 base and J by 6 bases, with 8 bases left in between. The CDR3 has 13 residues. The germline gives CDR1 SNHLY, CDR2 FYNNEI. The CDR3 DNA reads as TGTGCCAGCAGTGAAGATCTAGCCGATACGCAGTATTTT. Encoded protein: CASSEDLADTQYF.

V usage is TRBV14 and J usage is TRBJ2-7; 10 bases line up with TRBD1. The germline V gene encodes CDR1 SGHDN and CDR2 FVKESK. V was clipped by 5 bases and J by 5 bases; unmatched bases: 6. The CDR3 consists of 14 residues. The CDR3 spells CASSSRDRGNEQYF. The CDR3 bases are TGTGCCAGCAGCTCCCGGGACAGGGGAAACGAGCAGTACTTC.

The chain links TRBV5-4 to TRBJ1-2, with 9 bases that match TRBD1. V lost 8 bases and J lost 2; bases outside the gene matches: 13. This CDR3 contains 16 residues. The germline gives CDR1 SGHNT, CDR2 YYREEE (reference sequence). The CDR3 coding sequence is TGTGCCAGTAAGGACAGGGGCCTCGCTACCAACTATGGCTACACCTTC. Amino acid sequence: CASKDRGLATNYGYTF. The full variable domain, rest sourced from reference TRBV5-4 and TRBJ1-2, is ETGVTQSPTHLIKTRGQQVTLRCSSQSGHNTVSWYQQALGQGPQFIFQYYREEENGRGNFPPRFSGLQFPNYSSELNVNALELDDSALYLCASKDRGLATNYGYTFGSGTRLTVV.